This T cell receptor beta chain was recorded in a study of siplizumab effects on memory and regulatory T cells. Germline V gene data show CDR1 as SSHAT and CDR2 as FNYEAQ (reference sequence). The CDR3 loop spans 15 amino acids. Regarding the study as a whole: The alloresponse seemed to draw substantially on naive T cells, which appeared more diverse than memory cells. An assignable phenotype, naive or memory, was missing from roughly 84-95% of proliferating CD4+ or CD8+ clones.

Worth noting for this clone: Its matching antigen is unknown. The junction and the germline gene differ at one end; a read error may be behind it.

Only in-frame clones appear in the TCRdb table, and some are missing; sequencing was by immunoSEQ multiplex PCR. The sample has about 100,000 clones; 90% to 95% are singletons. The sequenced sample was Tregs sorted from blood. This chain links TRBV7-7 with TRBJ1-1; a possible D gene is TRBD1 (5 bases). The sequence came from a human donor in good health. CDR3 sequence (DNA): TGTGCTAGCAGCTTAGTACAGGTACTGAACACTGAAGCTTTCTTT. It codes for CASSLVQVLNTEAFF.